This T cell receptor (beta chain) came from a study of blood T cell repertoires in COVID-19. Germline values: CDR1 SGDLS, CDR2 YYNGEE. The junction had 8 bases not matched to a gene; V was cut back by 3 bases and J by 1 base. The CDR3 consists of 16 residues. The table lists this clone with a count of one. The protocol was immunoSEQ multiplex PCR, while the TCRdb copy is restricted to in-frame clones and leaves out a portion. Of 130,000 or so clones listed, around 83% are singletons. The V call is TRBV9, the J call TRBJ2-3; 7 bases are shared with TRBD2. The source of this sequence is an elderly man with active or convalescent COVID-19. Sequences were obtained from peripheral blood. The CDR3 is CASSGSSGFGTDTQYF. Written as DNA, the CDR3 is TGTGCCAGCAGCGGGAGTAGCGGGTTTGGCACAGATACGCAGTATTTT.